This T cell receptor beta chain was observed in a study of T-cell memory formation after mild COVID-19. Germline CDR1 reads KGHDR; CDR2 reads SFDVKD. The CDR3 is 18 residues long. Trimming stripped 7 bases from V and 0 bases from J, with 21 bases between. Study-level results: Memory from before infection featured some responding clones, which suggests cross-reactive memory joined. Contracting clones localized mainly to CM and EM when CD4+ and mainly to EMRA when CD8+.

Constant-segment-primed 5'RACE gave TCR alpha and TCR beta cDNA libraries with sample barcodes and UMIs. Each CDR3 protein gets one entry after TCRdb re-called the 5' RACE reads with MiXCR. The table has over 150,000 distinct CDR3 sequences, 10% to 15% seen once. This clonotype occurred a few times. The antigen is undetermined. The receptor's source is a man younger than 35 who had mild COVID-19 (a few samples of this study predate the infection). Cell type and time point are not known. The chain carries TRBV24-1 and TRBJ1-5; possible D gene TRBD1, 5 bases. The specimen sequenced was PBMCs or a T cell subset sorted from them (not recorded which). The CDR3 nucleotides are TGTGCCACCAGCCCAGCGCAGGGCAGGGCGTTTAGCAATCAGCCCCAGCATTTT. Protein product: CATSPAQGRAFSNQPQHF.